These 24 T cell receptor beta chains share one sample of origin, sequenced in a study of blood T cell repertoires in COVID-19. Method: immunoSEQ multiplex PCR; TCRdb's copy keeps in-frame clones and lacks some. Seen here are some 270,000 clones, roughly 85% observed once, and the top ten hold roughly 4%. The specimen sequenced was PBMCs or T cells enriched from blood (not recorded which). The receptors were gathered from a woman under 40 who had recovered from COVID-19.

This clone was seen ten or more times. V gene TRBV30 combines with J gene TRBJ1-5, with D uncertain. V was clipped by 3 bases and J by 2 bases, with 8 bases between them. This CDR3 region has 13 residues. Germline V gene sequence: CDR1 GTSNPN, CDR2 SVGIG (reference sequence). CDR3 protein: CAWSPQGNQPQHF. The CDR3 bases are TGTGCCTGGAGCCCCCAGGGCAATCAGCCCCAGCATTTT.

This rearrangement joins TRBV5-1 to TRBJ2-2; 11 bases match TRBD1. This CDR3 comprises 16 residues. Trimming removed 4 bases from V and 0 bases from J; junction bases left unmatched: 2. Germline V gene lookup returns CDR1 SGHRS and CDR2 YFSETQ. In nucleotides, the CDR3 is TGCGCCAGCAGCGGGGACAGGGGGACGAACACCGGGGAGCTGTTTTTT. As protein: CASSGDRGTNTGELFF.

This clone was recorded only once. Given a much more abundant clone one base away, this may be a read error. V is TRBV28 and J is TRBJ1-6, with unresolved D. Between the trimmed V and J ends, which lost 2 bases and 0 bases, there was a span of 5 bases. The CDR3 loop spans 15 amino acids. Germline lookup yields CDR1 MDHEN and CDR2 SYDVKM. CDR3 sequence (DNA): TGTGCCAGCAGTTTACGGAGCTCCTATAATTCACCCCTCCACTTT. It encodes CASSLRSSYNSPLHF.

The gene calls are TRBV6-5 and TRBJ1-6; unclear D gene. CDR3 length equals 13 residues. CDR1 and CDR2 from the germline V gene are MNHEY and SVGAGI. The ends were cut back, 6 bases at V and 5 bases at J, with 8 bases in the middle. DNA of the CDR3: TGTGCCAGCAGCGGCGGAGATAATTCACCCCTCCACTTT. Translating it yields CASSGGDNSPLHF.

This chain links TRBV2 with TRBJ2-5; tentative D call: TRBD1 (5 bases). Germline lookup yields CDR1 SNHLY and CDR2 FYNNEI. The CDR3 totals 13 residues. The germline V and J ends were trimmed by 9 bases and 5 bases, with 16 bases remaining between them. CDR3 nucleotide sequence: TGTGCCAGGCAGTTCACAGGATCTGAGACCCAGTACTTC. This codes for CARQFTGSETQYF.

The chain uses TRBV7-3 and TRBJ2-1; 7 bases match TRBD2. CDR1 is SGHTA, CDR2 FQGTGA, per germline. The CDR3 has 15 amino acids. V was clipped by 1 base and J by 3 bases; unmatched bases: 3. For the CDR3, the DNA is TGTGCCAGCAGCTTAAGTCTAGCGGACTACAATGAGCAGTTCTTC. Protein sequence: CASSLSLADYNEQFF.

The V call is TRBV18, the J call TRBJ2-1; a possible D gene is TRBD1 (6 bases). The V end was cut by 6 bases, the J end by 5 bases, with 11 bases between. The CDR3 runs 13 residues. Germline-derived CDR1 and CDR2 are KGHSH and LQKENI. The CDR3 sequence is CASSPTGNNEQFF. The CDR3 nucleotides read TGTGCCAGCTCCCCCACAGGGAACAATGAGCAGTTCTTC.

This chain links TRBV9 with TRBJ2-7; tentatively, D is TRBD1 (6 bases). The CDR3 covers 14 residues. In germline, CDR1 is SGDLS, CDR2 YYNGEE. Trimming removed 1 base from V and 6 bases from J, with 14 bases in between. Here the CDR3 reads CASSVRQGPSEQYF. CDR3 sequence (DNA): TGTGCCAGCAGCGTAAGGCAGGGGCCAAGCGAGCAGTACTTC.

This clone appeared a few times. The chain links TRBV5-1 to TRBJ1-2; 11 positions agree with TRBD1. Germline CDR1 and CDR2: SGHRS and YFSETQ. This CDR3 has 15 amino acids. Trimming took 4 bases from V and 4 from J; bases not matched to a gene: 6. For the CDR3, the DNA is TGCGCCAGCAGCCCAACCGGGACAGGGGGCTATGGCTACACCTTC. Translated, it gives CASSPTGTGGYGYTF.

The gene calls are TRBV13 and TRBJ1-2; TRBD1 agrees at 8 bases. The CDR3 is 15 residues long. Germline V gene lookup returns CDR1 PRHDT and CDR2 FYEKMQ (reference sequence). Germline trimming cut 5 bases from V and 4 bases from J; bases unmatched to any gene: 9. The CDR3 protein is CASSVDGQGAYGYTF. The CDR3 region has the DNA TGTGCCAGCAGCGTCGATGGACAGGGAGCCTATGGCTACACCTTC. The complete variable domain, with remaining parts taken from reference TRBV13 and TRBJ1-2, reads AAGVIQSPRHLIKEKRETATLKCYPIPRHDTVYWYQQGPGQDPQFLISFYEKMQSDKGSIPDRFSAQQFSDYHSELNMSSLELGDSALYFCASSVDGQGAYGYTFGSGTRLTVV.

This sequence joins TRBV28 and TRBJ1-6; D unresolved. Looked up from germline, CDR1 is MDHEN and CDR2 is SYDVKM. V lost 2 bases and J 2 bases, leaving 10 bases between the germline ends. The CDR3 totals 16 residues. The DNA for the CDR3 is TGTGCCAGCAGTTTACTACCTGTCACCTATAATTCACCCCTCCACTTT. It specifies CASSLLPVTYNSPLHF.

V gene TRBV9 combines with J gene TRBJ2-3; D may be TRBD2 (5 bases). Germline values: CDR1 SGDLS, CDR2 YYNGEE. Deletions cut 4 bases from V and 3 bases from J, with 15 bases between. This CDR3 contains 15 residues. CDR3 nucleotides: TGTGCCAGCAGCCCCTGGGAGTATCCGACAGATACGCAGTATTTT. It encodes CASSPWEYPTDTQYF.

This chain links TRBV7-9 with TRBJ2-1, with D perhaps TRBD1 (5 bases). Per the germline V gene, CDR1 is SEHNR and CDR2 is FQNEAQ (reference sequence). V dropped 11 bases and J dropped 0 bases, with 14 bases sitting between them. The CDR3 loop spans 14 amino acids. The CDR3 nucleotides read TGTGCCGTCCATCAGGGTAGCTCCTACAATGAGCAGTTCTTC. Translated, it gives CAVHQGSSYNEQFF. Full variable domain (rest looked up from reference TRBV7-9 and TRBJ2-1): DTGVSQNPRHKITKRGQNVTFRCDPISEHNRLYWYRQTLGQGPEFLTYFQNEAQLEKSRLLSDRFSAERPKGSFSTLEIQRTEQGDSAMYLCAVHQGSSYNEQFFGPGTRLTVL.

The chain joins TRBV19 to TRBJ1-5, with a possible D match to TRBD1 (5 bases). The CDR3 has 17 amino acids. V gave up 0 bases and J gave up 4 bases, with 16 bases separating them. Germline V gives CDR1 LNHDA, CDR2 SQIVND (reference sequence). CDR3 DNA sequence: TGTGCCAGTAGTATAGATTCCCGGGGGGGAGTTAATCAGCCCCAGCATTTT. It specifies CASSIDSRGGVNQPQHF.

V and J are TRBV18 and TRBJ2-3, with 10 positions matching TRBD2. The CDR3 spans 15 residues. Germline V gives CDR1 KGHSH, CDR2 LQKENI. V dropped 3 bases and J dropped 2; count of bases not matched to a gene: 2. This CDR3 reads CASSPLAGDTDTQYF. The DNA for the CDR3 is TGTGCCAGCTCACCCCTAGCGGGGGACACAGATACGCAGTATTTT.

The rearrangement uses TRBV30 and TRBJ2-7; tentatively, D is TRBD2 (6 bases). In germline, CDR1 is GTSNPN, CDR2 SVGIG (reference sequence). The V and J ends lost 4 bases and 5 bases respectively, with 27 bases between them. The CDR3 is 17 amino acids. The CDR3 loop is CAWTDTLGREVRHEQYF. The CDR3 region has the DNA TGTGCCTGGACCGATACACTCGGCAGGGAGGTACGCCACGAGCAGTACTTC.

The chain couples TRBV28 to TRBJ2-7, with TRBD1 matching 10 bases. This CDR3 has 16 amino acids. In germline, CDR1 is MDHEN, CDR2 SYDVKM. After removal of 6 bases from V and 4 bases from J, the junction contained 12 bases not matched to a gene. The DNA of the CDR3 is TGTGCCAGCAGCCGTTTGACAGGGGGCGCCAGGTACGAGCAGTACTTC. It codes for CASSRLTGGARYEQYF.

Comment on this clone: The junction differs from germline at one of its ends, possibly a read error. The chain combines TRBV5-6 with TRBJ2-1; 7 bases are a match to TRBD2. Germline CDR1 is SGHDT and CDR2 is YYEEEE. The CDR3 is made up of 12 amino acids. CDR3 in amino acids: CASSPSGGRGLF. CDR3 in DNA: TGTGCCAGCAGCCCTTCGGGAGGAAGAGGTCTCTTC.

The chain joins TRBV6-5 to TRBJ2-7; the D is unclear. With 8 bases removed from V and 6 bases from J, the gap between germline ends came to 14 bases. Germline-derived CDR1 and CDR2 are MNHEY and SVGAGI. The CDR3 extends over 12 amino acids. For the CDR3, the DNA is TGTGCCAGCCGGTTAGATTCGCCCGAGCAGTACTTC. It codes for CASRLDSPEQYF.

This clone was seen only a few times. This rearrangement joins TRBV19 to TRBJ1-4; 9 nucleotides match TRBD1. The trim removed 7 bases at V and 7 bases at J, leaving 10 bases unmatched. CDR3 length: 15 amino acids. The germline gives CDR1 LNHDA, CDR2 SQIVND (reference sequence). The CDR3 coding sequence is TGTGCCAGTACCACACCGGGACAGGGCTCTGAAAAACTGTTTTTT. Its translation is CASTTPGQGSEKLFF.

This clone was detected once. The chain links TRBV7-9 to TRBJ2-3; 9 bases match TRBD2. The CDR3 sequence is 17 residues long. Germline assignment: CDR1 SEHNR and CDR2 FQNEAQ (reference sequence). V lost 7 bases and J lost 4; bases outside the gene matches: 15. In nucleotides, the CDR3 is TGTGCCAGCACCTTTAATGCGGGGGGGCATGTGCCAGATACGCAGTATTTT. It encodes CASTFNAGGHVPDTQYF. The full variable domain, rest sourced from reference TRBV7-9 and TRBJ2-3, is DTGVSQNPRHKITKRGQNVTFRCDPISEHNRLYWYRQTLGQGPEFLTYFQNEAQLEKSRLLSDRFSAERPKGSFSTLEIQRTEQGDSAMYLCASTFNAGGHVPDTQYFGPGTRLTVL.

Concerning this clone: The sample holds other DNA sequences that translate to the same CDR3. The rearrangement links TRBV5-4 to TRBJ2-3; D gene ambiguous. CDR3 length equals 13 residues. Trimming cost V 7 bases and J 1 base, with 10 bases left between them. Germline V gene data show CDR1 as SGHNT and CDR2 as YYREEE (reference sequence). CDR3 in amino acids: CASAVYGTDTQYF. DNA for the CDR3: TGTGCCAGCGCGGTTTACGGCACAGATACGCAGTATTTT.

This chain links TRBV11-2 with TRBJ2-1, with D tentatively TRBD2 (6 bases). Looked up from germline, CDR1 is SGHAT and CDR2 is FQNNGV. The V gene lost 4 bases and the J gene lost 8 bases, with 12 bases spanning the gap. The CDR3 runs 13 residues. CDR3 sequence reads: CASSSSEGYEQFF. For the CDR3, the DNA is TGTGCCAGCAGCTCGTCGGAGGGTTATGAGCAGTTCTTC. Filled out from reference TRBV11-2 and TRBJ2-1, the complete variable domain reads EAGVAQSPRYKIIEKRQSVAFWCNPISGHATLYWYQQILGQGPKLLIQFQNNGVVDDSQLPKDRFSAERLKGVDSTLKIQPAKLEDSAVYLCASSSSEGYEQFFGPGTRLTVL.

The chain carries TRBV2 and TRBJ1-4; D unresolved. CDR1 and CDR2 from the germline V gene are SNHLY and FYNNEI. V dropped 3 bases and J dropped 7 bases, with 3 bases sitting between them. This CDR3 has 11 amino acids. The CDR3 reads CASSDSEKLFF. CDR3 bases: TGTGCCAGCAGTGACTCTGAAAAACTGTTTTTT.